Listed here are 22 T cell receptor beta chains from one sample, sequenced in a study of shared T cell receptors in the human thymus. Produced via immunoSEQ multiplex PCR; TCRdb's table is partial and in-frame only. The sample holds about 660,000 clones, about 90% seen once. The same specimen was also included in a second study, on human thymus T cells.

The sequencing input was thymocytes. The source of these receptors is a boy in the first two years of life with a congenital heart defect.

This clone turned up a few times. This rearrangement joins TRBV5-1 to TRBJ2-1; the match to TRBD2 covers 12 bases. This CDR3 region has 16 residues. Germline V gives CDR1 SGHRS, CDR2 YFSETQ. The V segment lost 4 bases and the J segment 2 bases; nucleotides outside the gene matches: 4. CDR3 residues: CASSPWTSGTYNEQFF. As DNA, the CDR3 is TGCGCCAGCAGCCCCTGGACTAGCGGGACCTACAATGAGCAGTTCTTC.

This chain uses TRBV30 with TRBJ2-3, with D possibly being TRBD2 (6 bases). V was cut by 3 bases and J by 0 bases, with 13 bases left in between. CDR3 length equals 15 residues. In germline, CDR1 is GTSNPN, CDR2 SVGIG (reference sequence). The CDR3 spells CAWRLIAGSTDTQYF. DNA for the CDR3: TGTGCCTGGAGATTGATTGCGGGGAGCACAGATACGCAGTATTTT.

The chain joins TRBV25-1 to TRBJ1-5; no clear D gene. Trimming cost V 3 bases and J 2 bases, with 5 bases left between them. CDR1 is MGHDK and CDR2 is SYGVNS in the germline V gene. This CDR3 has 13 residues. DNA of the CDR3: TGTGCCAGCAGTGATCAGGGCAATCAGCCCCAGCATTTT. Translation: CASSDQGNQPQHF.

The J gene is TRBJ2-5, the V gene TRBV28, with 7 bases lining up with TRBD2. The CDR3 loop spans 14 amino acids. The J segment lost 5 bases and the V segment lost 7 bases, leaving 10 bases of the junction unmatched. Germline V gene lookup returns CDR1 MDHEN and CDR2 SYDVKM. CDR3 sequence reads: CASTRLGGRETQYF. CDR3 DNA: TGTGCCAGCACCCGACTCGGGGGGAGGGAGACCCAGTACTTC.

This sequence joins TRBV12-5 and TRBJ2-1, with 11 nucleotides matching TRBD2. This CDR3 is 20 amino acids long. Losses at the gene ends were 1 base for V and 3 bases for J; bases not matched to a gene: 14. Germline CDR1 reads LGHNT; CDR2 reads FRNRAP. CDR3 amino acids: CASGLAQGVITSGSYNEQFF. As DNA, the CDR3 is TGTGCTAGTGGTTTGGCCCAGGGGGTTATTACTAGCGGGAGCTACAATGAGCAGTTCTTC.

The rearrangement joins TRBV14 to TRBJ2-2, with TRBD2 matching 8 bases. This CDR3 contains 17 residues. CDR1 SGHDN and CDR2 FVKESK come from the germline V gene. The V and J ends lost 2 bases and 1 base, in that order; junction bases with no gene match: 6. The CDR3 DNA sequence: TGTGCCAGCAGCCAAAAACTAGCGGAGCAGAACACCGGGGAGCTGTTTTTT. It is translated as CASSQKLAEQNTGELFF.

The chain has TRBV7-6 and TRBJ2-7, with D possibly matching TRBD2 (7 bases). The germline V and J ends were trimmed by 0 bases and 4 bases, with 16 bases remaining between them. The V gene's germline CDR1 is SGHVS and CDR2 FNYEAQ. CDR3 length: 16 amino acids. As DNA, the CDR3 is TGTGCCAGCAGCTTAGCGCGGGGGCGGGGTCGGTACGAGCAGTACTTC. Translated: CASSLARGRGRYEQYF.

This clone was found once. This rearrangement joins TRBV9 to TRBJ2-3; 10 bases map to TRBD1. The CDR3 contains 15 residues. J was trimmed by 6 bases and V by 4 bases; bases with no gene match: 8. CDR1 SGDLS and CDR2 YYNGEE come from the germline V gene. The CDR3 reads CASSPGDRGSDTQYF. The CDR3 DNA is TGTGCCAGCAGCCCAGGGGACAGGGGAAGTGATACGCAGTATTTT.

The chain carries TRBV28 and TRBJ1-2; no firm D call. The CDR3 totals 14 residues. Germline V gives CDR1 MDHEN, CDR2 SYDVKM. Trimming left V 5 bases short and J 3 bases short, with 13 bases between. The CDR3 loop is CASSVIQVYYGYTF. CDR3 coding DNA: TGTGCCAGCAGTGTGATCCAGGTGTACTATGGCTACACCTTC.

Details on this clone: Other DNA sequences in the sample encode the same CDR3. The V gene is TRBV4-3, the J gene TRBJ2-7; maybe TRBD2 (5 bases). This CDR3 has 14 amino acids. V lost 4 bases and J 1 base, leaving 11 bases between the germline ends. Germline assignment: CDR1 LGHNA and CDR2 YSLEER. The CDR3 DNA reads as TGCGCCAGCAGCCCCAGGACTTTATCCTACGAGCAGTACTTC. It specifies CASSPRTLSYEQYF.

This chain connects TRBV7-3 to TRBJ1-5; 7 bases align to TRBD1. V lost 2 bases to trimming and J lost 7 bases; unmatched junction nucleotides: 14. The CDR3 is 17 amino acids. CDR1 is SGHTA and CDR2 is FQGTGA in the germline V gene. CDR3 loop: CASSLEGAGRLRQPQHF. DNA for the CDR3: TGTGCCAGCAGCTTAGAGGGGGCAGGGCGTCTGAGGCAGCCCCAGCATTTT.

The V and J genes are TRBV29-1 and TRBJ2-7, with 8 nucleotides matching TRBD2. V shed 7 bases, J shed 7 bases, and the junction held 9 bases outside the gene matches. Germline assignment: CDR1 SQVTM and CDR2 ANQGSEA. This CDR3 comprises 12 residues. The chain's CDR3 is CSAERERGEQYF. The DNA for the CDR3 is TGCAGCGCGGAGCGGGAGCGCGGAGAGCAGTACTTC.

This clone was observed a single time. The rearrangement joins TRBV28 to TRBJ1-3; 7 bases map to TRBD1. Trimming took 2 bases from V and 0 from J; bases not matched to a gene: 7. The CDR3 is 17 amino acids. Germline-derived CDR1 and CDR2 are MDHEN and SYDVKM. CDR3 residues: CASSLRTTGDSGNTIYF. The CDR3 nucleotides read TGTGCCAGCAGTTTAAGGACCACAGGGGACTCTGGAAACACCATATATTTT.

The CDR3 DNA reads TGCGCCAGCAGCCAAGCCCCCGCGAAGGAGACCCAGTACTTC. Translation gives CASSQAPAKETQYF. The chain uses TRBV4-1 and TRBJ2-5, with D unresolved. Per the germline V gene, CDR1 is MGHRA and CDR2 is YSYEKL. CDR3 length: 14 residues. The germline V and J ends were trimmed by 1 base and 5 bases, with 11 bases remaining between them.

V gene TRBV6-1 combines with J gene TRBJ2-5; TRBD2 matches 11 bases. The ends lost 1 base at V and 2 bases at J; junction bases unmatched: 15. This CDR3 contains 20 residues. Looked up from germline, CDR1 is MNHNS and CDR2 is SASEGT. CDR3 sequence reads: CASSEGMGTSGRRAQETQYF. CDR3 bases: TGTGCCAGCAGTGAAGGTATGGGAACTAGCGGGAGAAGAGCTCAAGAGACCCAGTACTTC.

The chain has TRBV6-1 and TRBJ1-1; the D gene is possibly TRBD1 (6 bases). The germline CDR1 and CDR2 sequences are MNHNS and SASEGT. This CDR3 contains 17 residues. With 2 bases removed from V and 0 bases from J, the gap between germline ends came to 16 bases. The CDR3 coding sequence is TGTGCCAGCAGTGAAATCCAGACAGGAGGTATGAACACTGAAGCTTTCTTT. This sequence encodes CASSEIQTGGMNTEAFF.

The V gene is TRBV13, the J gene TRBJ2-3, with 11 bases aligning to TRBD2. This CDR3 spans 17 amino acids. J lost 5 bases, V lost 6 bases, and 13 bases had no gene match. Germline V gene data show CDR1 as PRHDT and CDR2 as FYEKMQ (reference sequence). The CDR3 sequence is CASRCSIAGGPEDTQYF. CDR3 coding DNA: TGTGCCAGCAGATGTTCCATAGCGGGGGGGCCGGAAGATACGCAGTATTTT. Based on the CDR3 plus reference TRBV13 and TRBJ2-3, the full variable domain is AAGVIQSPRHLIKEKRETATLKCYPIPRHDTVYWYQQGPGQDPQFLISFYEKMQSDKGSIPDRFSAQQFSDYHSELNMSSLELGDSALYFCASRCSIAGGPEDTQYFGPGTRLTVL.

The chain has TRBV2 and TRBJ2-3; D is ambiguous. V dropped 0 bases and J dropped 2 bases, with 24 bases sitting between them. The germline V gene encodes CDR1 SNHLY and CDR2 FYNNEI. This CDR3 has 20 amino acids. In DNA, the CDR3 is TGTGCCAGCAGTGAAGCGCTGGGTAGCCGTTACTCCCCCTCCACAGATACGCAGTATTTT. Amino acid sequence: CASSEALGSRYSPSTDTQYF.

The chain couples TRBV13 to TRBJ1-5, with a possible D match to TRBD1 (5 bases). Germline V CDR1 and CDR2: PRHDT, FYEKMQ (reference sequence). V lost 3 bases and J 5 bases, leaving 8 bases between the germline ends. This CDR3 region has 13 residues. The CDR3 region is CASSFRGDQPQHF. CDR3 bases: TGTGCCAGCAGCTTCCGGGGGGATCAGCCCCAGCATTTT.

The chain's CDR3 is CASSCGKRGHSSGANVLTF. Written as DNA, the CDR3 is TGTGCCAGCAGTTGTGGAAAAAGAGGACATAGCTCTGGGGCCAACGTCCTGACTTTC. This sequence joins TRBV5-6 and TRBJ2-6, with TRBD1 as a possible D gene (5 bases). Trimming removed 5 bases from V and 0 bases from J, with 21 bases in between. Germline V gene data show CDR1 as SGHDT and CDR2 as YYEEEE. The CDR3 has 19 amino acids.

This clone turned up a few times. In DNA form, the CDR3 reads TGTGCCAGCAGTCCGACACGGGGGGGCCGGACAGATACGCAGTATTTT. Its protein product is CASSPTRGGRTDTQYF. The chain employs TRBV28 and TRBJ2-3; 8 nucleotides line up with TRBD2. The CDR3 sequence is 16 residues long. V trimming: 5 bases; J trimming: 3 bases; junction bases outside the gene matches: 10. Looked up from germline, CDR1 is MDHEN and CDR2 is SYDVKM.

V gene TRBV28 combines with J gene TRBJ1-1, with TRBD1 matching 7 bases. CDR3 length: 16 amino acids. Germline trimming cut 6 bases from V and 5 bases from J; bases unmatched to any gene: 15. The germline V gene has CDR1 MDHEN and CDR2 SYDVKM. Here the CDR3 DNA reads TGTGCCAGCAGCCTATCGACAGGGAGAGAGAGGACTGAAGCTTTCTTT. The encoded protein is CASSLSTGRERTEAFF.